This T cell receptor (beta chain) was sequenced in a study of blood T cell repertoires in COVID-19. V was trimmed by 4 bases and J by 6 bases, leaving 28 bases between them. CDR1 is LGHNA and CDR2 is YSLEER in the germline V gene. This CDR3 spans 18 amino acids. Measured with immunoSEQ multiplex PCR; TCRdb has only the in-frame clones, and not every one. The table lists around 200,000 clones, 86% of them singletons. The sample was PBMCs or T cells enriched from blood (not recorded which). This rearrangement joins TRBV4-3 to TRBJ2-7, with D possibly being TRBD1 (6 bases). The receptor comes from a man aged 35 to 55 with acute COVID-19. CDR3 residues: CASSRFPPGARLVAEQYF. For the CDR3, the DNA is TGCGCCAGCAGCCGGTTTCCACCAGGGGCCAGGCTGGTGGCCGAGCAGTACTTC.